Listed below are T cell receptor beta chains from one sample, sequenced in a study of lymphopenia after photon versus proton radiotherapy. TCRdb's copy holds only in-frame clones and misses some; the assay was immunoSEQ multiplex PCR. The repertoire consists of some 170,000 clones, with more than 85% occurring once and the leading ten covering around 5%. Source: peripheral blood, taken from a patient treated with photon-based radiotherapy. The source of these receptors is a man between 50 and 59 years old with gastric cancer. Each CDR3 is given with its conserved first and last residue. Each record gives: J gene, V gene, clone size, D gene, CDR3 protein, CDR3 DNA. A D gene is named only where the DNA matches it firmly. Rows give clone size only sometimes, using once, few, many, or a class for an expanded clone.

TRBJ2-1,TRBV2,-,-,CASSVFDEQFF,TGTGCCAGCAGTGTCTTTGATGAGCAGTTCTTC
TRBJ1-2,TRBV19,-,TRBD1,CASTPRDRDHYGYTF,TGTGCCAGTACCCCCCGGGACAGAGACCACTATGGCTACACCTTC
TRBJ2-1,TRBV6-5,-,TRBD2,CASSATSGRAGEQFF,TGTGCCAGCAGTGCAACTAGCGGGAGGGCCGGTGAGCAGTTCTTC
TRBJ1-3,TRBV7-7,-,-,CASSLAGTGLKISGNTIYF,TGTGCCAGCAGCTTAGCGGGCACAGGGTTGAAGATCTCTGGAAACACCATATATTTT
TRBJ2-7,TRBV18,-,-,CASSPGGGDEQYF,TGTGCCAGCTCACCGGGCGGGGGCGACGAGCAGTACTTC
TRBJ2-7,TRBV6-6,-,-,CASRIGGMDEQYF,TGTGCCAGCAGGATCGGGGGAATGGACGAGCAGTACTTC
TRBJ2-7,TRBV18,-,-,CASSPEWVYEQYF,TGTGCCAGCTCACCCGAATGGGTCTACGAGCAGTACTTC
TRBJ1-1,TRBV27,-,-,CASSLFVPAAEAFF,TGTGCCAGCAGTTTATTTGTTCCTGCCGCTGAAGCTTTCTTT
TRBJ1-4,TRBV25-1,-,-,CASTRDVNEKLFF,TGTGCCAGCACCCGGGACGTTAATGAAAAACTGTTTTTT
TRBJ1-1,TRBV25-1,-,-,CASSEGWQGNTEAFF,TGTGCCAGCAGTGAAGGGTGGCAGGGGAACACTGAAGCTTTCTTT
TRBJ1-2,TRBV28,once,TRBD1,CASSRTSPGQGNGYTF,TGTGCCAGCAGCAGAACATCTCCGGGACAGGGAAATGGCTACACCTTC
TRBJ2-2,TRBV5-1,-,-,CASTLEGNTGELFF,TGCGCCAGCACCTTGGAAGGAAACACCGGGGAGCTGTTTTTT
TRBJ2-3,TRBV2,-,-,CASRPDPVTDTQYF,TGTGCCAGCAGGCCGGACCCAGTCACAGATACGCAGTATTTT
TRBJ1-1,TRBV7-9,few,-,CASSYSNTEAFF,TGTGCCAGCAGCTATTCGAACACTGAAGCTTTCTTT
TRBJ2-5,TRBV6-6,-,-,CASSELRQTQYF,TGTGCCAGCAGCGAACTCAGGCAGACCCAGTACTTC
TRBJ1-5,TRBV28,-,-,CASSSGGGVWQPQHF,TGTGCCAGCAGTTCGGGGGGGGGAGTTTGGCAGCCCCAGCATTTT
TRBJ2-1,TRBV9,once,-,CASSVTAYMDNEQFF,TGTGCCAGCAGCGTAACGGCTTACATGGACAATGAGCAGTTCTTC
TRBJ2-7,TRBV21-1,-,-,CASSPPLRTREQYF,TGTGCCAGCAGCCCCCCTTTAAGGACACGCGAGCAGTACTTC
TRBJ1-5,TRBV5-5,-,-,CASSSTAYNQPQHF,TGTGCCAGCAGCTCGACAGCCTACAATCAGCCCCAGCATTTT
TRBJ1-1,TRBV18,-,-,CASSPFGNTEAFF,TGTGCCAGCTCCCCCTTTGGGAACACTGAAGCTTTCTTT